The 18 T cell receptor beta chains below all came from one sample that was sequenced in a study of human thymus T cells. Corrective cardiac surgery supplied the resected thymus tissue. Data came from immunoSEQ multiplex PCR; TCRdb stores just in-frame clones and leaves some out. In the table there are about 78,000 clones, roughly 96% of which are singletons. Sequenced material: thymus tissue. The receptor source for this set is a boy under two years old with a congenital heart defect but otherwise immunologically healthy.

The V and J genes are TRBV5-1 and TRBJ2-3; 11 bases align to TRBD2. There are 17 residues in the CDR3. With 1 base clipped from V and 5 bases from J, the junction kept 9 bases outside the gene matches. Per germline, CDR1 SGHRS and CDR2 YFSETQ. CDR3 sequence reads: CASSLYALAGVVDTQYF. In nucleotides, the CDR3 is TGCGCCAGCAGCTTGTACGCACTAGCGGGAGTCGTAGATACGCAGTATTTT.

The V and J genes are TRBV10-1 and TRBJ1-1; D not resolved. V was trimmed by 6 bases and J by 2 bases, leaving 10 bases between them. The germline CDR1 and CDR2 sequences are WNHNN and SYGVQD (reference sequence). This CDR3 comprises 13 residues. CDR3 bases: TGCGCCAGCAGGGATACATCCAACACTGAAGCTTTCTTT. Translated, it gives CASRDTSNTEAFF.

The V gene is TRBV27, the J gene TRBJ2-1; TRBD2 aligns across 7 bases. This CDR3 region has 16 residues. CDR1 is MNHEY, CDR2 SMNVEV, per germline (reference sequence). V shed 6 bases and J 3 bases; nucleotides not matched to a gene: 11. CDR3 sequence: CASSLAQRGLYNEQFF. The CDR3 bases are TGTGCCAGCAGCCTCGCCCAGCGGGGACTCTACAATGAGCAGTTCTTC.

The rearrangement links TRBV5-8 to TRBJ2-7; D is possibly TRBD1 or TRBD2 (6 bases each). This CDR3 is 19 amino acids long. CDR1 and CDR2 from the germline V gene are SGHTS and YDEGEE. Trimming left V 3 bases short and J 2 bases short, with 27 bases between. The CDR3 bases are TGTGCCAGCAGCTGGAGGGAATGGGGATTCCGGGACAAGACCTACGAGCAGTACTTC. This sequence encodes CASSWREWGFRDKTYEQYF.

This chain joins TRBV4-3 and TRBJ1-6; D is undetermined. Looked up from germline, CDR1 is LGHNA and CDR2 is YSLEER. Trimming removed 1 base at V and 0 bases at J, with 10 bases between. This CDR3 has 17 residues. The CDR3 nucleotides read TGCGCCAGCAGCCAAGCCACAGTCAGCTCCTATAATTCACCCCTCCACTTT. This sequence encodes CASSQATVSSYNSPLHF.

The gene calls are TRBV19 and TRBJ2-5; D is perhaps TRBD2 (5 bases). This CDR3 is 17 amino acids long. V was pared by 5 bases and J by 10 bases, with 29 bases between. CDR1 and CDR2 from the germline V gene are LNHDA and SQIVND (reference sequence). CDR3 loop: CASSSPRDHRRPGFQYF. Here the CDR3 DNA reads TGTGCCAGTAGTTCCCCTAGGGATCACCGGAGACCGGGGTTCCAGTACTTC.

V usage is TRBV18 and J usage is TRBJ1-2; the D is unclear. Per germline, CDR1 KGHSH and CDR2 LQKENI. The CDR3 has 16 amino acids. The V end lost 2 bases, the J end lost 4 bases, and 17 bases lay between the germline ends. The CDR3 DNA reads as TGTGCCAGCTCACCAATGCCCCACCGGGGAGGCTATGGCTACACCTTC. It yields the protein CASSPMPHRGGYGYTF.

This rearrangement joins TRBV12-2 to TRBJ1-5; TRBD1, the D gene given by the table, was not confirmed from the DNA. TRBV12-2 is tagged as a pseudogene. The CDR3 covers 20 residues. CDR3 bases: TGTGCAAGTCGCTTAGAAGACAGGGGGCCCCTTGATAATAGCAATCAGCCCCAGCATTTT. Its translation: CASRLEDRGPLDNSNQPQHF.

This clone was recorded a few times. V and J are TRBV27 and TRBJ2-2; D is unresolved. There are 10 residues in the CDR3. Between the trimmed V and J ends, which lost 6 bases and 6 bases, there was a span of 2 bases. Germline V gene lookup returns CDR1 MNHEY and CDR2 SMNVEV (reference sequence). The CDR3 DNA is TGTGCCAGCAGAGCCGGGGAGCTGTTTTTT. Translation gives CASRAGELFF.

The chain uses TRBV28 and TRBJ1-1; 7 positions match TRBD1. Germline-derived CDR1 and CDR2 are MDHEN and SYDVKM. The junction had 4 bases not matched to a gene; V was cut back by 4 bases and J by 8 bases. The length of the CDR3 is 12 residues. CDR3 amino acids: CASSYLGQEAFF. The CDR3 coding sequence is TGTGCCAGCAGTTACCTGGGACAGGAAGCTTTCTTT.

This clone appeared a single time. V gene TRBV27 combines with J gene TRBJ2-3, with D hard to call. Trimming took 8 bases from V and 4 from J, leaving 22 bases between them. Germline CDR1 MNHEY, CDR2 SMNVEV (reference sequence). The CDR3 covers 16 residues. The CDR3 loop reads CASHAQPMKDADTQYF. The CDR3 DNA follows: TGTGCCAGCCACGCACAGCCTATGAAAGACGCAGATACGCAGTATTTT.

This clone occurred once. This rearrangement joins TRBV11-3 to TRBJ2-1, with D possibly being TRBD1 or TRBD2 (5 bases each). The length of the CDR3 is 14 residues. Trimming shortened V by 5 bases and J by 9 bases, and 17 bases separated the two germline ends. Germline values: CDR1 SGHNT, CDR2 YENEEA. CDR3 residues: CASSLTGAGGEQFF. The CDR3, as DNA: TGTGCCAGCAGCCTCACCGGGGCAGGTGGTGAGCAGTTCTTC.

This chain links TRBV19 with TRBJ2-3; 12 positions agree with TRBD1. Losses at the gene ends were 0 bases for V and 4 bases for J; bases not matched to a gene: 14. This CDR3 comprises 20 residues. Germline CDR1 is LNHDA and CDR2 is SQIVND (reference sequence). The DNA for the CDR3 is TGTGCCAGTAGTATAGATCGGGGACAGGGGGCACATAGGGCCCCAGATACGCAGTATTTT. Translated, it gives CASSIDRGQGAHRAPDTQYF.

The rearrangement joins TRBV30 to TRBJ1-2, with D possibly TRBD1 on 5 matching bases. Germline V CDR1 and CDR2: GTSNPN, SVGIG (reference sequence). This CDR3 has 16 residues. V was clipped by 1 base and J by 5 bases, with 20 bases between them. CDR3 region: CAWSGGWTGRAYGYTF. Here the CDR3 DNA reads TGTGCCTGGAGTGGAGGTTGGACGGGGCGAGCGTATGGCTACACCTTC.

This chain connects TRBV7-2 to TRBJ2-7; D is perhaps TRBD1 (7 bases). Germline loops: CDR1 SGHTA, CDR2 FQGNSA. V was cut by 4 bases and J by 1 base, with 20 bases left in between. CDR3 size: 17 residues. CDR3 sequence: CASSCLGAGQRSYEQYF. CDR3 sequence (DNA): TGTGCCAGCAGCTGTTTAGGTGCGGGACAGCGATCCTACGAGCAGTACTTC. Complete variable domain (other parts from reference TRBV7-2 and TRBJ2-7): GAGVSQSPSNKVTEKGKDVELRCDPISGHTALYWYRQSLGQGLEFLIYFQGNSAPDKSGLPSDRFSAERTGGSVSTLTIQRTQQEDSAVYLCASSCLGAGQRSYEQYFGPGTRLTVT.

The J gene is TRBJ2-7, the V gene TRBV12-5, with a weak D call TRBD1 (6 bases). The germline gives CDR1 LGHNT, CDR2 FRNRAP. Trimming left V 2 bases short and J 6 bases short, with 26 bases between. The CDR3 loop spans 18 amino acids. The CDR3 sequence is CASGLTTDGTPGPGEQYF. CDR3 coding DNA: TGTGCTAGTGGTTTGACTACTGACGGGACACCGGGGCCTGGCGAGCAGTACTTC.

The chain employs TRBV5-5 and TRBJ2-1; D unclear. The germline CDR1 and CDR2 sequences are SGHKS and YYEKEE (reference sequence). V lost 4 bases, J lost 8 bases, and 7 bases lay in between. This CDR3 spans 11 amino acids. The CDR3 region is CASSPLHEQFF. As DNA, the CDR3 is TGTGCCAGCAGCCCCCTGCATGAGCAGTTCTTC. Full variable domain (outside the CDR3, taken from reference TRBV5-5 and TRBJ2-1): DAGVTQSPTHLIKTRGQQVTLRCSPISGHKSVSWYQQVLGQGPQFIFQYYEKEERGRGNFPDRFSARQFPNYSSELNVNALLLGDSALYLCASSPLHEQFFGPGTRLTVL.

The J gene is TRBJ2-3, the V gene TRBV10-3; TRBD2 aligns across 8 bases. The ends lost 6 bases at V and 2 bases at J; junction bases unmatched: 1. This CDR3 is 13 amino acids long. The germline gives CDR1 ENHRY, CDR2 SYGVKD. The CDR3 coding sequence is TGTGCCATCAGGCGGGGGGACACAGATACGCAGTATTTT. Protein sequence: CAIRRGDTDTQYF.